The rows below give T cell receptor beta chains drawn from one sample of a study of T cell responses to AZD1222 COVID-19 vaccine. Profiling relied on immunoSEQ multiplex PCR, and the TCRdb table lists in-frame clones only, not all of them. The profile shows 90,000 to 150,000 clones, 70% to 90% of them singletons. Specimen: peripheral blood, collected on day 0 of AZD1222 vaccination. The receptors were gathered from an adult in good health. The CDR3 runs from the conserved cysteine through the conserved F or W. The D gene is left open where the match is weak. Some rows have no size entry. The others give once, few or many, or a class for an expanded clone.

CDR3 protein	CDR3 DNA	D gene	clone size	J gene	V gene
CASSGPPGAGYTF	TGTGCCAGCAGCGGGCCCCCTGGGGCTGGCTACACCTTC	NA	once	TRBJ1-2	TRBV6-6
CASSQTRQGANYGYTF	TGCGCCAGCAGCCAAACCCGACAGGGAGCAAACTATGGCTACACCTTC	TRBD1	NA	TRBJ1-2	TRBV4-1
CASSFVTGPYNEQFF	TGTGCCAGCAGTTTTGTGACAGGGCCCTACAATGAGCAGTTCTTC	TRBD1	NA	TRBJ2-1	TRBV6-2/TRBV6-3
CASTPMSVSNQPQHF	TGTGCCAGTACCCCCATGAGCGTTAGCAATCAGCCCCAGCATTTT	NA	NA	TRBJ1-5	TRBV19
CASSLRGLAYGYTF	TGTGCCAGCAGCTTAAGGGGGTTGGCCTATGGCTACACCTTC	NA	NA	TRBJ1-2	TRBV11-2
CASSLSPGSPEAFF	TGTGCCAGCAGCCTCAGTCCAGGAAGCCCTGAAGCTTTCTTT	NA	few	TRBJ1-1	TRBV9
CASSLGTSRYNEQFF	TGCGCCAGCAGCCTCGGGACTAGCCGGTACAATGAGCAGTTCTTC	TRBD2	once	TRBJ2-1	TRBV4-1
CASSLEGGHGQFF	TGCGCCAGCAGCTTGGAGGGTGGGCACGGGCAGTTCTTC	NA	NA	TRBJ2-1	TRBV5-1
CASSLGTGGAETQYF	TGCGCCAGCAGCCTAGGGACAGGGGGGGCCGAGACCCAGTACTTC	TRBD1	NA	TRBJ2-5	TRBV5-1
CASSAVGVYSNQPQHF	TGTGCCAGTAGCGCGGTCGGGGTGTATAGCAATCAGCCCCAGCATTTT	NA	NA	TRBJ1-5	TRBV19
CASSPGQGRAYEQYF	TGCGCCAGCAGCCCGGGACAGGGGCGGGCCTACGAGCAGTACTTC	TRBD1	NA	TRBJ2-7	TRBV5-1
CSVEGTLQETQYF	TGCAGCGTTGAAGGGACCCTCCAAGAGACCCAGTACTTC	NA	NA	TRBJ2-5	TRBV29-1
CASSRGTSGGAIVKTQYF	TGTGCCAGCAGCCGCGGGACTAGCGGGGGGGCTATAGTTAAGACCCAGTACTTC	TRBD2	NA	TRBJ2-5	TRBV3-1/TRBV3-2
CASSIRGENYGYTF	TGTGCCAGTAGTATACGGGGGGAGAACTATGGCTACACCTTC	NA	NA	TRBJ1-2	TRBV19
CASSLVGPGRETQYF	TGCGCCAGCAGCCTAGTCGGCCCTGGGAGAGAGACCCAGTACTTC	NA	NA	TRBJ2-5	TRBV4-1
CASSGPRAAGPDTQYF	TGTGCCAGCAGCGGTCCCCGGGCAGCAGGCCCAGATACGCAGTATTTT	NA	once	TRBJ2-3	TRBV9
CASSRRQGPNEKLFF	TGTGCCAGCAGCCGCCGACAGGGCCCTAATGAAAAACTGTTTTTT	TRBD1	once	TRBJ1-4	TRBV3-1/TRBV3-2
CASSIDRGQNSPLHF	TGTGCCAGTAGTATTGACAGGGGGCAAAATTCACCCCTCCACTTT	TRBD1	NA	TRBJ1-6	TRBV19
CASSFRSEKLFF	TGTGCCAGTAGTTTCCGATCCGAAAAACTGTTTTTT	NA	few	TRBJ1-4	TRBV19
CAISSGGAYNEQFF	TGTGCCATCTCCTCGGGGGGTGCCTACAATGAGCAGTTCTTC	TRBD2	NA	TRBJ2-1	TRBV10-3
CASSLPGQGARTGELFF	TGTGCCAGCAGCTTACCGGGACAGGGGGCGAGGACCGGGGAGCTGTTTTTT	TRBD1	NA	TRBJ2-2	TRBV5-4
CASRVNGQPNRTPLHF	TGTGCCAGCAGGGTAAACGGACAGCCAAACCGCACACCCCTCCACTTT	NA	NA	TRBJ1-6	TRBV4-2
CASSYGVGEQYF	TGTGCCAGCAGTTACGGGGTCGGCGAGCAGTACTTC	NA	NA	TRBJ2-7	TRBV6-2/TRBV6-3
CASSYDTGRETQYF	TGTGCCAGCAGTTACGACACGGGGAGGGAGACCCAGTACTTC	NA	NA	TRBJ2-5	TRBV6-6
CASSQWTFNRGSYEQYF	TGTGCCAGCAGCCAATGGACCTTTAATCGGGGATCCTACGAGCAGTACTTC	NA	NA	TRBJ2-7	TRBV14
CASSYAVQGPSYNEQFF	TGTGCCAGCAGCTACGCCGTACAGGGTCCTTCCTACAATGAGCAGTTCTTC	NA	few	TRBJ2-1	TRBV5-8
CASSLTGTGGRQPQHF	TGCGCCAGCAGCCTTACCGGGACAGGGGGGCGTCAGCCCCAGCATTTT	TRBD1	NA	TRBJ1-5	TRBV4-1
CAISVGPRANYGYTF	TGTGCCATCAGTGTGGGACCCCGAGCTAACTATGGCTACACCTTC	NA	many	TRBJ1-2	TRBV10-3
CASSESLGGGASETQYF	TGTGCCAGCAGTGAATCTTTAGGTGGGGGGGCATCAGAGACCCAGTACTTC	NA	once	TRBJ2-5	TRBV25-1
CASSKQGGGNSPLHF	TGTGCCAGCAGCAAGCAAGGGGGAGGGAATTCACCCCTCCACTTT	NA	NA	TRBJ1-6	TRBV9
CASSYSAGPNNEQFF	TGTGCCAGCAGTTACTCGGCAGGGCCTAACAATGAGCAGTTCTTC	NA	NA	TRBJ2-1	TRBV6-6
CASSSQGAGEKLFF	TGTGCCAGCAGTTCTCAGGGGGCCGGCGAAAAACTGTTTTTT	TRBD1	NA	TRBJ1-4	TRBV27
CASTRGGGKQETQYF	TGTGCCAGCACCCGGGGGGGCGGAAAACAAGAGACCCAGTACTTC	TRBD2	NA	TRBJ2-5	TRBV6-5
CASSPNRYSYNEQFF	TGTGCCAGCAGCCCTAACCGCTATTCCTACAATGAGCAGTTCTTC	NA	NA	TRBJ2-1	TRBV3-1/TRBV3-2
CASSTWTSGGSDTQYF	TGTGCCAGCAGCACCTGGACTAGCGGGGGATCAGATACGCAGTATTTT	TRBD2	NA	TRBJ2-3	TRBV7-2
CASSQVPGHNQPQHF	TGTGCCAGCAGCCAAGTGCCAGGCCACAATCAGCCCCAGCATTTT	NA	NA	TRBJ1-5	TRBV3-1/TRBV3-2
CASSHLTANTEAFF	TGTGCCAGTAGTCACTTGACAGCGAACACTGAAGCTTTCTTT	NA	many	TRBJ1-1	TRBV19